This TCR beta chain derives from a study of blood T cell repertoires in COVID-19. About the research overall: Sample material is recorded as cDNA or gDNA derived from T cells, B-cell-depleted T cells, or PBMCs.

Data came from immunoSEQ multiplex PCR; TCRdb stores just in-frame clones and leaves some out. This sample has some 490,000 clones; around 85% occur once, and the top ten carry approximately 8%. Clinical history as reported by participants underpinned cohort assignment. There are 14 residues in the CDR3. After removal of 4 bases from V and 3 bases from J, the junction contained 3 bases not matched to a gene. From germline, CDR1 is MNHEY and CDR2 SMNVEV (reference sequence). This chain joins TRBV27 and TRBJ2-7; 10 bases align to TRBD1. The TCR originated in an older woman who had recovered from COVID-19. Sequences were obtained from PBMCs or T cells enriched from blood (not recorded which). CDR3 residues: CASSYRDRGYEQYV. CDR3 bases: TGTGCCAGCAGTTACCGGGACAGGGGCTACGAGCAGTACGTC.